Described below is a single T cell receptor (beta chain) sequence and its context. Study processing details: Amplification of reference gene primers provided the estimated nucleated cell counts. Produced via immunoSEQ multiplex PCR; TCRdb's table is partial and in-frame only. V and J calls and clone size are as listed in that table; D and trimming were resolved from the DNA. Of roughly 260,000 clones in the sample, 87% were seen once. Across about two dozen US areas, participants ranged in age from roughly 18 to 95 years. The data were obtained in a study of blood T cell repertoires in COVID-19. Overall study: The origin of the acute and convalescent COVID-19 samples was the United States, Italy and Spain. The analysed material was cDNA or gDNA that came from T cells, B-cell-depleted T cells, or PBMCs.

Per the germline V gene, CDR1 is SNHLY and CDR2 is FYNNEI. The V end lost 7 bases, the J end lost 0 bases, and 12 bases lay between the germline ends. CDR3 length: 14 residues. This rearrangement joins TRBV2 to TRBJ1-1; possibly TRBD1 for D (6 bases). Specimen: PBMCs or T cells enriched from blood (not recorded which). The TCR comes from a young woman with acute COVID-19. CDR3 residues: CASKGVSMNTEAFF. The CDR3 coding sequence is TGTGCCAGCAAGGGGGTCTCCATGAACACTGAAGCTTTCTTT.